This T cell receptor beta chain was identified during a study of shared clonotypes between healthy human individuals. Whole-study context: CD4 naive and memory got three plates each, CD8 naive two, CD8 memory one. Whole-study results and caveats: A reduction in generation probabilities was seen for non-shared clonotypes relative to those shared by all four donors.

Some clones are missing from TCRdb's copy, which holds only in-frame ones; the method was immunoSEQ multiplex PCR. The table records 2 million to 3 million clones, 93% of them present only once. J gave up 2 bases and V 5 bases, and 8 bases lay outside the gene matches. CDR1 is MNHEY and CDR2 is SVGAGI in the germline V gene. The length of the CDR3 is 15 residues. As regards this clone: Its target is not known.

Source material: naive CD4+ T cells from PBMCs. Subset in this sample: CD45RA+ positively selected. The sequence came from a young man in good health. Some clones in this sample may be carry-over from other donors' samples. V usage is TRBV6-5 and J usage is TRBJ2-7; 8 nucleotides align to TRBD1. CDR3 protein: CASSPNRGSPYEQYF. In nucleotides, the CDR3 is TGTGCCAGCAGTCCAAACAGGGGGTCCCCCTACGAGCAGTACTTC.